Listed below are T cell receptor beta chains from one sample, sequenced in a study of shared clonotypes between healthy human individuals. Method: immunoSEQ multiplex PCR; TCRdb's copy keeps in-frame clones and lacks some. Of over a million clones listed, 75% to 85% are singletons. Sequenced sample: memory CD4+ T cells from PBMCs. All receptors derive from a man between 18 and 29 years old in good health. Some clones in this sample may be carry-over from other donors' samples. Both conserved end residues are part of each CDR3. A D gene is named only where the DNA matches it firmly. Part of the rows lack a size; the others show once, few, many or a class for expanded clones.

d_gene	abundance	v_gene	j_gene	CDR3aa	CDR3nt
.	.	TRBV27	TRBJ1-1	CASSPRRGSEAFF	TGTGCCAGCAGTCCCCGTCGGGGGAGTGAAGCTTTCTTT
TRBD2	once	TRBV7-2	TRBJ2-7	CASSLRVATSGYEQYF	TGTGCCAGCAGCTTACGGGTCGCGACTAGCGGGTACGAGCAGTACTTC
.	few	TRBV15	TRBJ2-1	CATSRDQMAEQFF	TGTGCCACCAGCAGAGATCAAATGGCTGAGCAGTTCTTC
.	.	TRBV7-2	TRBJ1-5	CASSSDTDQPQHF	TGTGCCAGCAGCTCTGATACGGATCAGCCCCAGCATTTT
.	.	TRBV7-2	TRBJ2-2	CASSLGPQLTGELFF	TGTGCCAGCAGCTTAGGCCCACAGCTCACCGGGGAGCTGTTTTTT
.	.	TRBV4-3	TRBJ2-2	CASSQENLLGGTGELFF	TGCGCCAGCAGCCAAGAAAACCTCTTAGGTGGCACCGGGGAGCTGTTTTTT
.	.	TRBV18	TRBJ1-2	CASSRGDYGYTF	TGTGCCAGCTCACGAGGGGACTATGGCTACACCTTC
.	.	TRBV5-1	TRBJ2-6	CASSLLDSGANVLTF	TGCGCCAGCAGCTTGTTAGATTCTGGGGCCAACGTCCTGACTTTC
.	.	TRBV30	TRBJ2-1	CAWSVHQRSISYNEQFF	TGTGCCTGGAGTGTCCACCAGAGATCTATCTCCTACAATGAGCAGTTCTTC
TRBD1	many	TRBV7-9	TRBJ1-5	CASQGVNNQPQHF	TGTGCCAGCCAGGGGGTGAACAATCAGCCCCAGCATTTT
.	.	TRBV5-1	TRBJ2-1	CASSLGSGPSYNEQFF	TGCGCCAGCAGCTTGGGTAGCGGCCCATCCTACAATGAGCAGTTCTTC
.	.	TRBV2	TRBJ2-5	CASKLRGSVETQYF	TGTGCCAGCAAGCTTCGGGGTTCCGTAGAGACCCAGTACTTC
.	.	TRBV6-1	TRBJ2-2	CASSDRLIGVTNTGELFF	TGTGCCAGCAGTGACAGGTTGATTGGCGTAACGAACACCGGGGAGCTGTTTTTT
TRBD1	.	TRBV28	TRBJ1-2	CASSLGQGGMGYTF	TGTGCCAGCAGTTTAGGACAGGGCGGGATGGGCTACACCTTC
.	.	TRBV5-1	TRBJ1-1	CASSPGRGSMNTEAFF	TGCGCCAGCAGCCCCGGGCGGGGTAGCATGAACACTGAAGCTTTCTTT
.	.	TRBV10-3	TRBJ2-7	CAIKRAEGPYEQYF	TGTGCCATCAAGCGGGCGGAGGGGCCCTACGAGCAGTACTTC
.	few	TRBV4-1	TRBJ2-7	CASSQGAGLGEQYF	TGCGCCAGCAGCCAAGGGGCAGGGTTGGGCGAGCAGTACTTC
TRBD1	.	TRBV4-1	TRBJ1-1	CASSPSDRGWTEAFF	TGCGCCAGCAGCCCCTCGGACAGGGGATGGACTGAAGCTTTCTTT
TRBD2	once	TRBV7-9	TRBJ2-1	CASSLALPGGHVF	TGTGCCAGCAGCTTAGCGCTGCCGGGGGGGCACGTCTTC
TRBD1	.	TRBV19	TRBJ1-4	CASSIALGQGLFF	TGTGCCAGTAGTATAGCCCTCGGACAGGGGCTGTTTTTT
.	.	TRBV28	TRBJ1-2	CASSLWDLRHGYTF	TGTGCCAGCAGTTTGTGGGACCTGAGGCATGGCTACACCTTC
.	.	TRBV4-1	TRBJ2-7	CASSHPGQNYEQYF	TGCGCCAGCAGCCATCCGGGACAAAACTACGAGCAGTACTTC
TRBD2	once	TRBV5-4	TRBJ2-1	CASSPLAGNNEQFF	TGTGCCAGCAGCCCCCTAGCGGGAAACAATGAGCAGTTCTTC
.	.	TRBV5-1	TRBJ2-5	CASSVLTEYQETQYF	TGCGCCAGCAGCGTTCTGACAGAGTACCAAGAGACCCAGTACTTC
.	.	TRBV4-2	TRBJ1-4	CASSQGRQGPEKLFF	TGTGCCAGCAGCCAAGGTCGGCAGGGTCCTGAAAAACTGTTTTTT
TRBD2	.	TRBV6-5	TRBJ2-1	CASSSGLAGRNEQFF	TGTGCCAGCAGTTCCGGACTAGCAGGCCGCAATGAGCAGTTCTTC